The 5 T cell receptor beta chains listed next were all sequenced from one sample in a study of T-cell memory formation after mild COVID-19. TCRdb reprocessed the 5' RACE reads with MiXCR, giving one entry per CDR3 protein. The table has about 160,000 distinct CDR3 sequences, 25% to 40% seen once. Specimen: PBMCs or a T cell subset sorted from them (not recorded which). The source is an adult woman who had mild COVID-19 (a few samples of this study predate the infection). Cell type and time point are not known.

The chain couples TRBV10-3 to TRBJ2-7; D is uncertain. Germline CDR1 and CDR2: ENHRY and SYGVKD. The V end lost 5 bases, the J end lost 2 bases, and 7 bases lay between the germline ends. The CDR3 consists of 12 residues. CDR3 DNA sequence: TGTGCCATCAGTACCGACGCCTACGAGCAGTACTTC. Residues: CAISTDAYEQYF.

The chain couples TRBV10-3 to TRBJ2-1; TRBD1 matches 9 bases. This CDR3 has 15 amino acids. The V gene's germline CDR1 is ENHRY and CDR2 SYGVKD. V lost 4 bases and J lost 3; bases outside the gene matches: 4. CDR3 DNA sequence: TGTGCCATCAGTGCGGACAGGGGACTCTACAATGAGCAGTTCTTC. It specifies CAISADRGLYNEQFF.

This clonotype was detected a few times. The chain uses TRBV12-3 or TRBV12-4 and TRBJ2-1; 8 bases align to TRBD1. Losses at the gene ends were 5 bases for V and 13 bases for J; bases not matched to a gene: 16. CDR3 length: 15 amino acids. The CDR3 loop is CASSPWGEDRANQFF. CDR3 coding DNA: TGTGCCAGCAGTCCCTGGGGTGAGGACAGGGCCAACCAGTTCTTC.

This clonotype was observed many times. This rearrangement joins TRBV7-9 to TRBJ2-7, with 8 positions matching TRBD2. Trimming cost V 7 bases and J 7 bases; bases outside gene matches: 12. The CDR3 spans 14 residues. Germline CDR1 and CDR2: SEHNR and FQNEAQ (reference sequence). DNA for the CDR3: TGTGCCAGCACCCCCCCAGCGGGAGTTCATGAGCAGTACTTC. Its protein is CASTPPAGVHEQYF.

CDR3 residues: CASSLFKGGNQPQHF. CDR3 nucleotides: TGTGCCAGCAGTTTATTTAAGGGGGGCAATCAGCCCCAGCATTTT. V is TRBV28 and J is TRBJ1-5; the D gene is possibly TRBD1 (6 bases). Trimming took off 1 base at V and 2 bases at J, with 9 bases between the two ends. Germline V gives CDR1 MDHEN, CDR2 SYDVKM. The CDR3 consists of 15 residues.